The rows below give T cell receptor beta chains drawn from one sample of a study of OX40 agonist ivuxolimab in advanced cancers. Here immunoSEQ multiplex PCR was the method, and the copy in TCRdb shows in-frame clones only, minus some. The table has roughly 44,000 clones, 80% seen once. The sample was CD4+ or CD8+ T cells sorted from blood, taken in a trial of the OX40 agonist ivuxolimab. The receptors here all came from an adult with an advanced solid tumor such as melanoma, head and neck, liver or kidney cancer. Each CDR3 is given with its conserved first and last residue. A D gene is named only where the DNA matches it firmly. Size values are once, few and many counts, or a class for expanded clones, and some rows have none.

v_gene: TRBV7-9; j_gene: TRBJ1-2; abundance: -; d_gene: -; len: 11; CDR3nt: TGTGCCAGCAGCTTAGGGGGAGGCTACACCTTC; CDR3aa: CASSLGGGYTF
v_gene: TRBV10-3; j_gene: TRBJ2-7; abundance: -; d_gene: TRBD2; len: 14; CDR3nt: TGTGCCATTCGGACTAGCAGGAGAATCTACGAGCAGTACTTC; CDR3aa: CAIRTSRRIYEQYF
v_gene: TRBV5-1; j_gene: TRBJ1-4; abundance: once; d_gene: TRBD1; len: 14; CDR3nt: TGCGCCAGCGCGGACAGGGGGGAGAATGAAAAACTGTTTTTT; CDR3aa: CASADRGENEKLFF
v_gene: TRBV5-1; j_gene: TRBJ2-5; abundance: -; d_gene: -; len: 14; CDR3nt: TGCGCCAGCAGCTTTGGGGGAAACCAAGAGACCCAGTACTTC; CDR3aa: CASSFGGNQETQYF
v_gene: TRBV4-1; j_gene: TRBJ2-7; abundance: -; d_gene: -; len: 14; CDR3nt: TGCGCCAGCAGCCAAGGGGGGAACACCTACGAGCAGTACTTC; CDR3aa: CASSQGGNTYEQYF
v_gene: TRBV10-3; j_gene: TRBJ2-2; abundance: -; d_gene: TRBD1; len: 14; CDR3nt: TGTGCCATCAGTGGTCAGGGGGCTGCCGGGGAGCTGTTTTTT; CDR3aa: CAISGQGAAGELFF
v_gene: TRBV29-1; j_gene: TRBJ1-2; abundance: -; d_gene: TRBD1; len: 11; CDR3nt: TGCAGCGTGGGCACAGGGGATGGCTACACCTTC; CDR3aa: CSVGTGDGYTF
v_gene: TRBV7-9; j_gene: TRBJ2-7; abundance: -; d_gene: -; len: 17; CDR3nt: TGTGCCAGCAGCCAAGGCCCACTCCTGATAAAATCCTACGAGCAGTACTTC; CDR3aa: CASSQGPLLIKSYEQYF
v_gene: TRBV30; j_gene: TRBJ2-7; abundance: few; d_gene: -; len: 12; CDR3nt: TGTGCCTGGAGTGTCAGCCTCTACGAGCAGTACTTC; CDR3aa: CAWSVSLYEQYF
v_gene: TRBV29-1; j_gene: TRBJ2-5; abundance: few; d_gene: TRBD2; len: 15; CDR3nt: TGCAGCGTTGTAAGGTCAGCGGGAGTTGGAGAGACCCAGTACTTC; CDR3aa: CSVVRSAGVGETQYF
v_gene: TRBV5-5; j_gene: TRBJ2-7; abundance: -; d_gene: -; len: 15; CDR3nt: TGTGCCAGCAGCTTTGCGGGGGACAGCTTTTACGAGCAGTACTTC; CDR3aa: CASSFAGDSFYEQYF
v_gene: TRBV5-6; j_gene: TRBJ2-7; abundance: -; d_gene: TRBD2; len: 16; CDR3nt: TGTGCCAGCAGCCCAATACTAGCGGGAAAGTCTGACGAGCAGTACTTC; CDR3aa: CASSPILAGKSDEQYF
v_gene: TRBV7-8; j_gene: TRBJ2-7; abundance: few; d_gene: TRBD2; len: 18; CDR3nt: TGTGCCAGCAGCACCAGGACTAGACGTGCCCCGAGCTCCTACGAGCAGTACTTC; CDR3aa: CASSTRTRRAPSSYEQYF
v_gene: TRBV5-1; j_gene: TRBJ2-1; abundance: -; d_gene: TRBD2; len: 15; CDR3nt: TGCGCCACCCGGACTAGCGGGGGCTCCTACAATGAGCAGTTCTTC; CDR3aa: CATRTSGGSYNEQFF
v_gene: TRBV18; j_gene: TRBJ2-5; abundance: -; d_gene: TRBD2; len: 15; CDR3nt: TGTGCCAGCTCCTCGACTAGCGGACGTCAAGAGACCCAGTACTTC; CDR3aa: CASSSTSGRQETQYF
v_gene: TRBV5-6; j_gene: TRBJ1-1; abundance: once; d_gene: -; len: 14; CDR3nt: TGTGCCAGCAGCTTGCTGATCATGAACACTGAAGCTTTCTTT; CDR3aa: CASSLLIMNTEAFF
v_gene: TRBV5-6; j_gene: TRBJ2-7; abundance: -; d_gene: TRBD2; len: 15; CDR3nt: TGTGCCAGCAGCTTGGTCCTAGCGGGAGCCTACGAGCAGTACTTC; CDR3aa: CASSLVLAGAYEQYF
v_gene: TRBV6-1; j_gene: TRBJ1-2; abundance: -; d_gene: -; len: 15; CDR3nt: TGTGCCAGCACCACCGAACCACAGGGTTACTATGGCTACACCTTC; CDR3aa: CASTTEPQGYYGYTF
v_gene: TRBV10-1; j_gene: TRBJ2-1; abundance: -; d_gene: TRBD2; len: 18; CDR3nt: TGCGCCAGCAGTGGACTAGCGGGAGGCCTTTTTCTACAGAATGAGCAGTTCTTC; CDR3aa: CASSGLAGGLFLQNEQFF
v_gene: TRBV19; j_gene: TRBJ2-3; abundance: -; d_gene: -; len: 16; CDR3nt: TGTGCCAGTAGTATGGGGGATGGCTATTGGGGAGATACGCAGTATTTT; CDR3aa: CASSMGDGYWGDTQYF
v_gene: TRBV6-5; j_gene: TRBJ2-1; abundance: -; d_gene: -; len: 13; CDR3nt: TGTGCCAGCAGAGACACGGGATACAATGAGCAGTTCTTC; CDR3aa: CASRDTGYNEQFF
v_gene: TRBV30; j_gene: TRBJ2-5; abundance: -; d_gene: TRBD2; len: 15; CDR3nt: TGTGCCTGGAGTGCGGGACTAGCGGGAGAAGAGACCCAGTACTTC; CDR3aa: CAWSAGLAGEETQYF